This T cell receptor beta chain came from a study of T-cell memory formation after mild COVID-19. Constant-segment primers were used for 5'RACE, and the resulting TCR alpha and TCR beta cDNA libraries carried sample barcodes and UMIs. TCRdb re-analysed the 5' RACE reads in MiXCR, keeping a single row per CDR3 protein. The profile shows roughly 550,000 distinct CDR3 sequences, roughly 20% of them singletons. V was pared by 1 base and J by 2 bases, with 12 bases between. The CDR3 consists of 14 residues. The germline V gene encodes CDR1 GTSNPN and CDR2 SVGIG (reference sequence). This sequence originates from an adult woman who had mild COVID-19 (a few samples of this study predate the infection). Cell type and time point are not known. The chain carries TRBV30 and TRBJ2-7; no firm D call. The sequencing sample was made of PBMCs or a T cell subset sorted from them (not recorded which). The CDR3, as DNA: TGTGCCTGGAGTGGACGGGTCTTCGCCTACGAGCAGTACTTC. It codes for CAWSGRVFAYEQYF.